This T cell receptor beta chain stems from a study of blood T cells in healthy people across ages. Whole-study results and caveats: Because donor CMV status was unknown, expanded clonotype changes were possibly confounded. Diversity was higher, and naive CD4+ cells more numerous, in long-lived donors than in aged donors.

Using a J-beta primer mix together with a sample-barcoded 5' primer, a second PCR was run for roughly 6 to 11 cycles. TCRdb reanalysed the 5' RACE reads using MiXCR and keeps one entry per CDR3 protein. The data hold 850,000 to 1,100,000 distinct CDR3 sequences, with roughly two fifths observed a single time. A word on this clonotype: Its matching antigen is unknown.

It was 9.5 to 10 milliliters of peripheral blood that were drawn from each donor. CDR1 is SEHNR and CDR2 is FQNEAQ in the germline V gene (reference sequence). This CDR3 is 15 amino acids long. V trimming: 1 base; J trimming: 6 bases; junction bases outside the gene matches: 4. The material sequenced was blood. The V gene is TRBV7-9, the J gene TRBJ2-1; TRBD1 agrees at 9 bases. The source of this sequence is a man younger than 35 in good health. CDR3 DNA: TGTGCCAGCAGCTTAGAGGACAGGGGAAGCAATGAGCAGTTCTTC. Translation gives CASSLEDRGSNEQFF.